The 8 T cell receptor beta chains reported below all come from one sample, sequenced in a study of T cell repertoires in cytomegalovirus infection. TCRdb processed the reads anew with MiXCR; each CDR3 protein has one entry. Of 630,000 or so distinct CDR3 sequences detected, less than 25% appear once; the ten largest clones hold roughly 8%. Sequencing was done on a sample of CD8+ T cells from PBMCs. Receptors were obtained from a human donor in good health (CMV status not recorded). Some clones in this sample may be carry-over from other donors' samples.

The chain recombines TRBV2 with TRBJ2-7; D not certain. Germline V gene data show CDR1 as SNHLY and CDR2 as FYNNEI. This CDR3 is built from 11 residues. Trimming stripped 9 bases from V and 5 bases from J, with 11 bases between. The CDR3 loop reads CASLGPDEQYF. The DNA of the CDR3 is TGTGCCAGTCTCGGACCTGACGAGCAGTACTTC.

This clonotype was detected only a few times. The rearrangement links TRBV15 to TRBJ1-4, with TRBD1 identical over 7 bases. J lost 7 bases, V lost 5 bases, and 13 bases had no gene match. From germline, CDR1 is LNHNV and CDR2 YYDKDF (reference sequence). This CDR3 has 16 amino acids. The CDR3 DNA reads as TGTGCCACCAGCGGGGAATACAGGGGAGATGGTGAAAAACTGTTTTTT. It encodes CATSGEYRGDGEKLFF.

Regarding this clonotype: A much larger clone lies a single base off, so this may be a read error. The chain recombines TRBV12-5 with TRBJ1-5; possibly TRBD1 for D (5 bases). This CDR3 comprises 14 residues. Germline V CDR1 and CDR2: LGHNT, FRNRAP. The ends were cut back, 6 bases at V and 0 bases at J, with 9 bases in the middle. The CDR3 DNA reads TGTGCTAGTGGGGGGCTGTATAGCAATCAGCCCCAGCATTTT. Translated: CASGGLYSNQPQHF.

Here the CDR3 DNA reads TGTGCCAGCAGTTACGCCCCCCCCCCGGTTGAGCAGTTCTTC. As protein: CASSYAPPPVEQFF. The rearrangement uses TRBV6-2 or TRBV6-3 and TRBJ2-1; no clear D. Germline V lookup: CDR1 MNHEY, CDR2 SVGEGT. V lost 2 bases and J 9 bases, leaving 14 bases between the germline ends. The CDR3 contains 14 residues.

This clonotype has only a few counts. The rearrangement joins TRBV6-2 or TRBV6-3 to TRBJ2-7; unclear D gene. This CDR3 has 14 residues. CDR1 MNHEY and CDR2 SVGEGT come from the germline V gene. V was cut by 6 bases and J by 2 bases, with 14 bases left in between. The CDR3 DNA reads as TGTGCCAGCAGCCCGGGTGAGCTCGCCTACGAGCAGTACGTC. Translating gives CASSPGELAYEQYV.

This clonotype has only a few counts. The rearrangement uses TRBV20-1 and TRBJ1-2, with TRBD1 matching over 7 bases. With 1 base clipped from V and 7 bases from J, the junction kept 6 bases outside the gene matches. Germline-derived CDR1 and CDR2 are DFQATT and SNEGSKA (reference sequence). The CDR3 totals 13 residues. CDR3 bases: TGCAGTGCTAGAGTCGTCAGGGGGGCTGGCTACACCTTC. Its protein is CSARVVRGAGYTF.

The chain carries TRBV6-5 and TRBJ1-1; D remains ambiguous. V gave up 0 bases and J gave up 4 bases, with 9 bases separating them. This CDR3 contains 14 residues. Germline loops: CDR1 MNHEY, CDR2 SVGAGI. The CDR3 nucleotides are TGTGCCAGCAGTTACTCATTCTCAATCACTGAAGCTTTCTTT. It translates to CASSYSFSITEAFF.

This clonotype has just a few counts. The chain has TRBV20-1 and TRBJ2-7; 12 bases agree with TRBD2. This CDR3 is 14 amino acids long. Per germline, CDR1 DFQATT and CDR2 SNEGSKA (reference sequence). Trimming removed 5 bases from V and 3 bases from J; junction bases left unmatched: 5. DNA for the CDR3: TGCAGTGCTGTTTGGACTAGCGGGGACTACGAGCAGTACGTC. Its translation is CSAVWTSGDYEQYV.